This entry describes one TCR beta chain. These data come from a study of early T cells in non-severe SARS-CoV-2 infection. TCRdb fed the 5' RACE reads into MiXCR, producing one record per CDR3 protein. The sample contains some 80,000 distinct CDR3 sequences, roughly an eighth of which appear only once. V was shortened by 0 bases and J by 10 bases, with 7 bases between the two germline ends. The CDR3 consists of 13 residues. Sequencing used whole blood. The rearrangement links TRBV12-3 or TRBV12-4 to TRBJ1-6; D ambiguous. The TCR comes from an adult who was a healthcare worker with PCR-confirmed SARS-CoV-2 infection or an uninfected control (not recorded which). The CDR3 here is CASSLAHESPLHF. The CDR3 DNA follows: TGTGCCAGCAGTTTAGCCCACGAATCACCCCTCCACTTT.